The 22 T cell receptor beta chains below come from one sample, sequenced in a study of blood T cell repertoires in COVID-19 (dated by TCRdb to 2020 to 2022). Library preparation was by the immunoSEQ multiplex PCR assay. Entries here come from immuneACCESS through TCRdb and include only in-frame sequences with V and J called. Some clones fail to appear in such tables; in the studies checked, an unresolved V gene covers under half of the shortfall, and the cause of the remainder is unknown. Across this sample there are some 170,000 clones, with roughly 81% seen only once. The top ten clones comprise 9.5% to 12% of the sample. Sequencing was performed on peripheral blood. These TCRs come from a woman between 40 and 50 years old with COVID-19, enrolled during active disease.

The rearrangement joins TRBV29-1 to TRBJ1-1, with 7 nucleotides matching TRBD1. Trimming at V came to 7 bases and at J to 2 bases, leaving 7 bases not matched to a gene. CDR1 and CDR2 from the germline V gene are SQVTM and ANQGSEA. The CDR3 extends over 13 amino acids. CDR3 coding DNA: TGCAGCGCCAAACAGGGGTCAAACACTGAAGCTTTCTTT. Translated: CSAKQGSNTEAFF.

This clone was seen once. In DNA, the CDR3 is TGTGCCAGTAGTATCTGGGGGGGTGATAGCGGTTTGTACAATGAGCAGTTCTTC. Translating it yields CASSIWGGDSGLYNEQFF. V and J are TRBV19 and TRBJ2-1, with 7 bases matching TRBD2. Trimming took 3 bases from V and 4 from J; bases not matched to a gene: 15. The CDR3 length is 18 residues. Germline-derived CDR1 and CDR2 are LNHDA and SQIVND (reference sequence).

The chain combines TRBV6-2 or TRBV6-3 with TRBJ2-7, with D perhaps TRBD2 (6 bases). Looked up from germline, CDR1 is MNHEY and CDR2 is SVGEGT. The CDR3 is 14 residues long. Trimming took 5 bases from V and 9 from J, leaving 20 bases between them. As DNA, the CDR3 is TGTGCCAGCAGTGACCCGGGACTCTTCCAAAGGCAGTACTTC. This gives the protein CASSDPGLFQRQYF.

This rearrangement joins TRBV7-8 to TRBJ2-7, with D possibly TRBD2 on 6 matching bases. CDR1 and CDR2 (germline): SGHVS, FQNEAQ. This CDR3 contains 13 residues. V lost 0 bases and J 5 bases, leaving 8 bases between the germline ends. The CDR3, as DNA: TGTGCCAGCAGCTTAGCGGGGGGAGACGAGCAGTACGTC. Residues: CASSLAGGDEQYV.

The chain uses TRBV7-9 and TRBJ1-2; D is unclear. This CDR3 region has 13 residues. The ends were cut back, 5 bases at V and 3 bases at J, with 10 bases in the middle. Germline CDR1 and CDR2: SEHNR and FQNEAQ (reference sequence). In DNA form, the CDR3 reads TGTGCCAGCAGCACCCCAGATGACTATGGCTACACCTTC. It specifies CASSTPDDYGYTF.

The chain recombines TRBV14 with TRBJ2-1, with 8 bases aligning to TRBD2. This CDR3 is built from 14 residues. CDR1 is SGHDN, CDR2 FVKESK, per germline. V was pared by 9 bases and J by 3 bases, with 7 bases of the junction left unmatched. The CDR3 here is CASSGTSHYNEQFF. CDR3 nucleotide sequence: TGTGCCAGTTCCGGGACTAGTCACTACAATGAGCAGTTCTTC.

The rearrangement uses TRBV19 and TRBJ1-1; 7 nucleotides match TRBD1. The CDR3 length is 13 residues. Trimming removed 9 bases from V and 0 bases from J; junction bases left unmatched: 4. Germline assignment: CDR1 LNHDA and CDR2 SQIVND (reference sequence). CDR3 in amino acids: CASGDSMNTEAFF. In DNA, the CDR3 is TGTGCCAGCGGGGACAGTATGAACACTGAAGCTTTCTTT.

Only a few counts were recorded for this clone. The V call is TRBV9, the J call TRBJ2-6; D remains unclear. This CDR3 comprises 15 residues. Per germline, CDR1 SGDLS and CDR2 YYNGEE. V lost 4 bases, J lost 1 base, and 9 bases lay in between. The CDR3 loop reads CASSSRLSGANVLTF. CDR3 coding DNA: TGTGCCAGCAGCAGCCGCCTATCTGGGGCCAACGTCCTGACTTTC.

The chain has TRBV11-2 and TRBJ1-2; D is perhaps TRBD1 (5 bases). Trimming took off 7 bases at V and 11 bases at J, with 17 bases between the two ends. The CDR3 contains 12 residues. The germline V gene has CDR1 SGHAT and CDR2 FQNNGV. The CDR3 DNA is TGTGCCAGCACCTTCATGAAGCAGGGTTACACCTTC. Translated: CASTFMKQGYTF.

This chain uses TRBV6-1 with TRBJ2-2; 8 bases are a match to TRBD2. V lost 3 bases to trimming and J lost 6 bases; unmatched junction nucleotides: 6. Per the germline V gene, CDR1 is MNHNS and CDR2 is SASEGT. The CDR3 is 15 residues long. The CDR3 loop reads CASSDSGGPAGELFF. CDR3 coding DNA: TGTGCCAGCAGTGATTCGGGGGGGCCCGCCGGGGAGCTGTTTTTT.

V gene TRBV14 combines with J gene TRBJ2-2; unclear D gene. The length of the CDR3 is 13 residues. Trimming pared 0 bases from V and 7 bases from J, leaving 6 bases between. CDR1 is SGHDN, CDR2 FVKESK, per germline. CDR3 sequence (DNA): TGTGCCAGCAGCCAAGATGGAGACGGGGAGCTGTTTTTT. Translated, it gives CASSQDGDGELFF.

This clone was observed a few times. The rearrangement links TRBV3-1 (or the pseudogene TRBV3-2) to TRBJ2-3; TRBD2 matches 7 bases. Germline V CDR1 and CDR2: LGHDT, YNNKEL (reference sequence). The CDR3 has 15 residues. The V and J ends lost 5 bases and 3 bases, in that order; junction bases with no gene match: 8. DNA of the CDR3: TGTGCCAGCAGCTATGGCACTAGCGATACAGATACGCAGTATTTT. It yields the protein CASSYGTSDTDTQYF.

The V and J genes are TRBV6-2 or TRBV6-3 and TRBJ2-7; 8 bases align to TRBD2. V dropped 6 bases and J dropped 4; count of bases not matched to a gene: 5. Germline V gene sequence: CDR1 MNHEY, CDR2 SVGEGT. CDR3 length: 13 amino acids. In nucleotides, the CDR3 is TGTGCCAGCAGCCACGGGGGGGGGTACGAGCAGTACGTC. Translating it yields CASSHGGGYEQYV.

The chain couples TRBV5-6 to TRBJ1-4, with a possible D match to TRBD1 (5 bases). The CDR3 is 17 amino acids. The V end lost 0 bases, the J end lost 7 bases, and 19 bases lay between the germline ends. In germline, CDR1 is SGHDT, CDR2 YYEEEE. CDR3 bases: TGTGCCAGCAGCTTGGTCATAGGTCCAGGGTCTGGTGAAAAACTGTTTTTT. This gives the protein CASSLVIGPGSGEKLFF.

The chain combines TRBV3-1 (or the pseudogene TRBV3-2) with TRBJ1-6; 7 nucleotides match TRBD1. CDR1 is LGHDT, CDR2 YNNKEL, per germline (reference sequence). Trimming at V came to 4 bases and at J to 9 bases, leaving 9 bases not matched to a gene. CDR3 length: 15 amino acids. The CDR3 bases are TGTGCCAGCAGCCTGGGAGAGACAGGGTTTTCACCCCTCCACTTT. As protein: CASSLGETGFSPLHF.

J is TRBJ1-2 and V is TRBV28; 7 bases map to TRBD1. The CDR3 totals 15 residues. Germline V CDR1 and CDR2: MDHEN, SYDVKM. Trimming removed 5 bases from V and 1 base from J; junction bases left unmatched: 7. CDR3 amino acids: CASSPPGQINYGYTF. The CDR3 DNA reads TGTGCCAGCAGTCCACCGGGACAGATTAACTATGGCTACACCTTC.

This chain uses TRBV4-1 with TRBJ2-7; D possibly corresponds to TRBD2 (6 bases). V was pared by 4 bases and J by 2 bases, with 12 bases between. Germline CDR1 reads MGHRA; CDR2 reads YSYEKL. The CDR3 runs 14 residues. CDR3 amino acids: CASSRTSSPYEQYF. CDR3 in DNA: TGCGCCAGCAGCCGTACTAGCTCCCCCTACGAGCAGTACTTC.

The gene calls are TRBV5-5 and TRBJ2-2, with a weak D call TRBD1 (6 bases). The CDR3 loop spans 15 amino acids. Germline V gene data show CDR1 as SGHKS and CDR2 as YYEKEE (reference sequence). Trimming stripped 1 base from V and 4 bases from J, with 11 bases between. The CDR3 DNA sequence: TGTGCCAGCAGCTTGTCGGGACAACTCACCGGGGAGCTGTTTTTT. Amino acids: CASSLSGQLTGELFF. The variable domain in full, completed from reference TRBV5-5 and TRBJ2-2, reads DAGVTQSPTHLIKTRGQQVTLRCSPISGHKSVSWYQQVLGQGPQFIFQYYEKEERGRGNFPDRFSARQFPNYSSELNVNALLLGDSALYLCASSLSGQLTGELFFGEGSRLTVL.

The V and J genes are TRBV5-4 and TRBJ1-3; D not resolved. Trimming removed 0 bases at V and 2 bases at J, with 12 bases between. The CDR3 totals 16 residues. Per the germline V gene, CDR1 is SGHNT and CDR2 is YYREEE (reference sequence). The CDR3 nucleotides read TGTGCCAGCAGCTTGGCCTCAGGTCCTACTGGAAACACCATATATTTT. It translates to CASSLASGPTGNTIYF.

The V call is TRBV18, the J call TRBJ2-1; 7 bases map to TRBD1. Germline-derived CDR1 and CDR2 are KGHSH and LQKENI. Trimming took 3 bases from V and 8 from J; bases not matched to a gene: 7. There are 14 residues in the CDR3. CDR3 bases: TGTGCCAGCTCACCCGACGACAGGGCCCATGAGCAGTTCTTC. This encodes CASSPDDRAHEQFF.

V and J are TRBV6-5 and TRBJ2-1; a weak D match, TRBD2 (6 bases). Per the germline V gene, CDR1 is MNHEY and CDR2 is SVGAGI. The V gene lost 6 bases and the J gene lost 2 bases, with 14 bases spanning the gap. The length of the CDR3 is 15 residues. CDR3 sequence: CASRTRESAYNEQFF. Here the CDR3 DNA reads TGTGCCAGCAGGACCCGGGAGTCAGCCTACAATGAGCAGTTCTTC.

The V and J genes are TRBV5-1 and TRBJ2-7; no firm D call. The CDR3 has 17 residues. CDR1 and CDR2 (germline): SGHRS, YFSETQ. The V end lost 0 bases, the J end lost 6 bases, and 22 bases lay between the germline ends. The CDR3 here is CASSLALLDSAAGEQYF. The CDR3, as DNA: TGCGCCAGCAGCTTGGCTTTGTTGGATTCGGCGGCCGGCGAGCAGTACTTC.